The present T cell receptor delta chain was sequenced within a study of gammadelta T cells in human blood. TCRdb re-processed the RT-PCR reads using CATT. This sample has around 760 delta-chain clones, with 45% to 70% found just once. Concerning this clone: Its antigen is as yet unknown. A far larger clone lies a single base away; this is likely a read error.

Study results and limitations: Microbial exposure reportedly appeared to drive polyclonal expansion of innate gamma-delta T cells right after birth.

Germline loops: CDR1 GEAIGNYY, CDR2 EKD. The length of the CDR3 is 11 residues. Between the trimmed V and J ends, which lost 7 bases and 5 bases, there was a span of 7 bases. The chain links TRDV2 to TRDJ2; D is uncertain. The source material was Vgamma9Vdelta2 gamma-delta T cells from cord blood. The receptor comes from a newborn. The CDR3 DNA sequence: TGTGCCTGGGGCTTTACAGCACAACTCTTCTTT. This sequence encodes CAWGFTAQLFF.